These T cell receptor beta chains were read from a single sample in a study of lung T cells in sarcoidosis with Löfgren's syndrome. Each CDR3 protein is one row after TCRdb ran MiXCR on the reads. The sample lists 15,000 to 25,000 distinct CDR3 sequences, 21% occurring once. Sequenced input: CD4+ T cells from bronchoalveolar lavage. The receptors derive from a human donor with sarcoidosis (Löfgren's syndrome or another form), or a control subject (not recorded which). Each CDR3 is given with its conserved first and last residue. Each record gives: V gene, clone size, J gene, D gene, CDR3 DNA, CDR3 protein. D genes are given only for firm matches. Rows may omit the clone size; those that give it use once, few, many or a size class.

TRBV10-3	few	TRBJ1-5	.	TGTGCCATCAGTGCCCAAGGGGGAACTAAGAGCAATCAGCCCCAGCATTTT	CAISAQGGTKSNQPQHF
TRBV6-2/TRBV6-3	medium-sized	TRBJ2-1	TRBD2	TGTGCCACCGGGACTAGCGGGAGGGCCCGTTTCAATGAGCAGTTCTTC	CATGTSGRARFNEQFF
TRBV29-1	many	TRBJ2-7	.	TGCAGCGTCCACTGGACAACTAGGCCCTACGAGCAGTACTTC	CSVHWTTRPYEQYF
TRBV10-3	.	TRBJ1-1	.	TGTGCCATCAGTGAGTCGGTGAACACTGAAGCTTTCTTT	CAISESVNTEAFF
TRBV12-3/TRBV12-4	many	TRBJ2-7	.	TGTGCCAGCAGCCTCACGCAGGGCGCCTACGAGCAGTACTTC	CASSLTQGAYEQYF
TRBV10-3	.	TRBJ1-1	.	TGTGCCATCAGGCAAGAACTGAACACTGAAACTTTCTTT	CAIRQELNTETFF
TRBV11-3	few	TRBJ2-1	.	TGTGCCAGCAGCCCCGGGGGTGGGAGGAGGAATGAGCAGTTCTTC	CASSPGGGRRNEQFF
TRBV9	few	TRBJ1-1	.	TGTGCCAGCAGCGTAGAACTATTCGGCACTGAAGCTTTCTTT	CASSVELFGTEAFF
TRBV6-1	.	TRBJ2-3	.	TGTGCCGGCAGCGCGTCGACTCAAACGGATACGCAGTGTTTT	CAGSASTQTDTQCF
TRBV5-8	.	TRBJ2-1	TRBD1	TGTGCCAGCAGCTACGGACAGGGGGCGATCGGTGAGCAGTTCTTC	CASSYGQGAIGEQFF
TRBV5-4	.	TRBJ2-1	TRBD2	TGTGCCAGCAGCTTGGGGGGATTAGCGGGAGCAAGCAATGAGCAGTTCTTC	CASSLGGLAGASNEQFF
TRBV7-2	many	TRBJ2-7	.	TGTGCCAGCAGCTTAAGCCCACAGTCCAGGTACGAGCAGTACTTC	CASSLSPQSRYEQYF